These 20 T cell receptor beta chains were all obtained from the same sample, sequenced in a study of blood T cell repertoires in COVID-19. Repertoires were generated with immunoSEQ multiplex PCR, while TCRdb's copy carries only in-frame clones and drops some. The sample shows 210,000 or so clones, about four fifths of them seen only once. Sequenced material: peripheral blood. These receptors all come from an elderly woman with acute or convalescent COVID-19.

The rearrangement links TRBV2 to TRBJ1-3; D is uncertain. Germline lookup yields CDR1 SNHLY and CDR2 FYNNEI. V was clipped by 6 bases and J by 3 bases, with 12 bases between them. The length of the CDR3 is 14 residues. CDR3 nucleotides: TGTGCCAGCAGCCCCACGGGGAATGGAAACACCATATATTTT. This gives the protein CASSPTGNGNTIYF.

The V call is TRBV27, the J call TRBJ1-6, with a tentative D call TRBD1 (5 bases). V was clipped by 3 bases and J by 4 bases, with 7 bases between them. Germline V lookup: CDR1 MNHEY, CDR2 SMNVEV (reference sequence). The CDR3 has 14 residues. In nucleotides, the CDR3 is TGTGCCAGCAGTTTGCCAGGGTATAATTCACCCCTCCACTTT. Its translation: CASSLPGYNSPLHF.

V is TRBV7-8 and J is TRBJ2-1, with TRBD2 matching 10 bases. Germline V gene data show CDR1 as SGHVS and CDR2 as FQNEAQ. Unmatched junction bases numbered 8, after V lost 1 base and J lost 2 bases. The CDR3 totals 18 residues. CDR3 sequence: CASSLVIASGSAYNEQFF. CDR3 coding DNA: TGTGCCAGCAGCTTAGTAATTGCTAGCGGGAGTGCCTACAATGAGCAGTTCTTC.

This clone was found a few times. An end of the junction differs from the germline gene, which may be a read error. V usage is TRBV5-4 and J usage is TRBJ2-7, with 10 positions matching TRBD1. CDR1 SGHNT and CDR2 YYREEE come from the germline V gene (reference sequence). The CDR3 covers 15 residues. The CDR3 spells CASSLGTGVSTVQKF. The CDR3 DNA follows: TGTGCCAGCAGCCTCGGGACAGGGGTGTCCACGGTACAAAAGTTC.

The rearrangement links TRBV7-9 to TRBJ2-5; 8 bases align to TRBD1. CDR1 is SEHNR and CDR2 is FQNEAQ in the germline V gene (reference sequence). The V gene end was trimmed by 5 bases and the J gene end by 2 bases; junction bases not matched to a gene: 7. CDR3 size: 15 residues. The CDR3 DNA follows: TGTGCCAGCAGCCACCGGACAGGGATACAAGAGACCCAGTACTTC. Encoded protein: CASSHRTGIQETQYF.

This clone was observed a handful of times. This sequence joins TRBV27 and TRBJ1-1, with 7 bases aligning to TRBD1. CDR1 and CDR2 (germline): MNHEY, SMNVEV (reference sequence). V lost 6 bases to trimming and J lost 0 bases; unmatched junction nucleotides: 4. The CDR3 runs 14 residues. CDR3 DNA: TGTGCCAGCAGGGGACAGTCCATGAACACTGAAGCTTTCTTT. It translates to CASRGQSMNTEAFF.

This chain uses TRBV6-5 with TRBJ2-7; the D gene is possibly TRBD2 (6 bases). V was trimmed by 7 bases and J by 0 bases, leaving 16 bases between them. CDR1 is MNHEY and CDR2 is SVGAGI in the germline V gene. The CDR3 loop spans 15 amino acids. This CDR3 is CASTPGGRVSYEQYF. The CDR3 DNA reads as TGTGCCAGCACTCCTGGAGGGCGGGTCTCCTACGAGCAGTACTTC.

This CDR3 reads CASSLTSLAEAFF. Here the CDR3 DNA reads TGTGCCAGCAGCTTAACTTCATTAGCTGAAGCTTTCTTT. V gene TRBV7-3 combines with J gene TRBJ1-1; D remains ambiguous. CDR3 length: 13 amino acids. The germline gives CDR1 SGHTA, CDR2 FQGTGA. The germline V and J ends were trimmed by 0 bases and 6 bases, with 8 bases remaining between them.

V usage is TRBV11-3 and J usage is TRBJ1-4, with 12 bases identical to TRBD1. The junction had 2 bases not matched to a gene; V was cut back by 5 bases and J by 7 bases. Germline V gene lookup returns CDR1 SGHNT and CDR2 YENEEA. The CDR3 has 14 amino acids. CDR3 sequence (DNA): TGTGCCAGCAGCCCGGGACAGGGGGCTGAAAAACTGTTTTTT. Amino acid sequence: CASSPGQGAEKLFF. Full variable domain (remainder filled in from reference TRBV11-3 and TRBJ1-4): EAGVVQSPRYKIIEKKQPVAFWCNPISGHNTLYWYLQNLGQGPELLIRYENEEAVDDSQLPKDRFSAERLKGVDSTLKIQPAELGDSAVYLCASSPGQGAEKLFFGSGTQLSVL.

The V gene is TRBV4-3, the J gene TRBJ2-5, with D possibly TRBD2 on 6 matching bases. V lost 1 base and J 5 bases, leaving 11 bases between the germline ends. There are 14 residues in the CDR3. CDR1 LGHNA and CDR2 YSLEER come from the germline V gene. The CDR3, as DNA: TGCGCCAGCAGCCAAGGCCTACGGGAGGAGACCCAGTACTTC. Protein product: CASSQGLREETQYF.

V usage is TRBV5-8 and J usage is TRBJ2-3, with 10 bases matching TRBD1. V lost 4 bases, J lost 1 base, and 9 bases stayed unmatched. Germline loops: CDR1 SGHTS, CDR2 YDEGEE. The CDR3 spans 17 residues. The CDR3 here is CASSAQPGTGGTDTQYF. In DNA, the CDR3 is TGTGCCAGCAGCGCGCAGCCCGGGACAGGGGGCACAGATACGCAGTATTTT.

The rearrangement links TRBV7-9 to TRBJ2-5; 8 nucleotides match TRBD2. Germline CDR1 SEHNR, CDR2 FQNEAQ (reference sequence). The CDR3 covers 14 residues. V trimming: 6 bases; J trimming: 4 bases; junction bases outside the gene matches: 7. The CDR3 reads CASRLSGGGETQYF. Here the CDR3 DNA reads TGTGCCAGCAGATTGAGCGGGGGTGGAGAGACCCAGTACTTC.

The CDR3 reads CASSEARGGAGTEAFF. The CDR3 nucleotides read TGTGCCAGCAGTGAAGCTCGAGGGGGCGCCGGCACTGAAGCTTTCTTT. The rearrangement links TRBV2 to TRBJ1-1, with TRBD1 matching 7 bases. Germline assignment: CDR1 SNHLY and CDR2 FYNNEI. Unmatched junction bases numbered 8, after V lost 0 bases and J lost 4 bases. This CDR3 region has 16 residues. Drawing the rest from reference TRBV2 and TRBJ1-1, the complete variable domain is EPEVTQTPSHQVTQMGQEVILRCVPISNHLYFYWYRQILGQKVEFLVSFYNNEISEKSEIFDDQFSVERPDGSNFTLKIRSTKLEDSAMYFCASSEARGGAGTEAFFGQGTRLTVV.

The rearrangement uses TRBV5-5 and TRBJ2-2; the D is unclear. Trimming left V 4 bases short and J 1 base short, with 11 bases between. The CDR3 is made up of 15 amino acids. Germline V gene lookup returns CDR1 SGHKS and CDR2 YYEKEE (reference sequence). The DNA of the CDR3 is TGTGCCAGCAGCGCCAAGTCCGGGAACACCGGGGAGCTGTTTTTT. It is translated as CASSAKSGNTGELFF.

The V and J genes are TRBV11-1 and TRBJ2-5; 8 bases are shared with TRBD1. V was clipped by 5 bases and J by 5 bases; unmatched bases: 10. The V gene's germline CDR1 is SGHAT and CDR2 FQDESV (reference sequence). The CDR3 consists of 15 residues. Here the CDR3 reads CASSQSDRVQETQYF. CDR3 DNA: TGTGCCAGCAGCCAATCGGACAGGGTCCAGGAGACCCAGTACTTC.

V and J are TRBV14 and TRBJ2-5; D is perhaps TRBD2 (7 bases). This CDR3 is 15 amino acids long. Germline V gene sequence: CDR1 SGHDN, CDR2 FVKESK. V lost 1 base to trimming and J lost 5 bases, with 14 bases between them. DNA of the CDR3: TGTGCCAGCAGCCAAGTAACGGGGGGCGCGGAGACCCAGTACTTC. Translating it yields CASSQVTGGAETQYF.

The V gene is TRBV27, the J gene TRBJ2-3; D perhaps matches TRBD1 (6 bases). This CDR3 region has 15 residues. Trimming removed 6 bases from V and 0 bases from J, with 13 bases in between. Germline V gene sequence: CDR1 MNHEY, CDR2 SMNVEV (reference sequence). CDR3 coding DNA: TGTGCCAGCAGCTCCCCGGGACACAGCACAGATACGCAGTATTTT. Translation: CASSSPGHSTDTQYF.

This clone has only a few counts. The chain is built from TRBV3-1 (or the pseudogene TRBV3-2) and TRBJ2-1; D possibly corresponds to TRBD2 (6 bases). Germline lookup yields CDR1 LGHDT and CDR2 YNNKEL (reference sequence). V shed 3 bases and J shed 5 bases, with 11 bases lying between them. The CDR3 is 14 residues long. The CDR3 sequence: CASSQGLSNNEQFF. CDR3 DNA: TGTGCCAGCAGCCAGGGACTTTCAAACAATGAGCAGTTCTTC.

Concerning this clone itself: Other DNA sequences within the sample encode an identical CDR3. The V and J genes are TRBV28 and TRBJ2-7; 8 positions agree with TRBD1. Germline-derived CDR1 and CDR2 are MDHEN and SYDVKM. The CDR3 has 19 residues. Losses at the gene ends were 4 bases for V and 0 bases for J; bases not matched to a gene: 17. The DNA for the CDR3 is TGTGCCAGCAGTTCCTTGTCCCGGGACAGGATAGGACCCTCCTACGAGCAGTACTTC. This translates into CASSSLSRDRIGPSYEQYF.

This chain joins TRBV30 and TRBJ1-3, with TRBD1 matching over 7 bases. V was pared by 3 bases and J by 2 bases, with 7 bases of the junction left unmatched. The CDR3 consists of 15 residues. In germline, CDR1 is GTSNPN, CDR2 SVGIG (reference sequence). In nucleotides, the CDR3 is TGTGCCTGGAGGAGAACCGGGACAGCTGGAAACACCATATATTTT. Protein sequence: CAWRRTGTAGNTIYF. The full variable domain, completed using reference TRBV30 and TRBJ1-3, is SQTIHQWPATLVQPVGSPLSLECTVEGTSNPNLYWYRQAAGRGLQLLFYSVGIGQISSEVPQNLSASRPQDRQFILSSKKLLLSDSGFYLCAWRRTGTAGNTIYFGEGSWLTVV.